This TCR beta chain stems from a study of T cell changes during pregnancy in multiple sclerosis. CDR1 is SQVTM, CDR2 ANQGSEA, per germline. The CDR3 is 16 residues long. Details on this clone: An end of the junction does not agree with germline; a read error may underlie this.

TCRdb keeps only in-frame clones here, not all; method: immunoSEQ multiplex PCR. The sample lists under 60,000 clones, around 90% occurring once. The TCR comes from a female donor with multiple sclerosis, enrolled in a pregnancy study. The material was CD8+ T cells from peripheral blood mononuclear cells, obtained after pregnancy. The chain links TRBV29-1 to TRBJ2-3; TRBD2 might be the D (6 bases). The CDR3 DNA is TGCAGCGTCGAAGTCACGAGGGACTCGGGCACAGATACGCAGTATTTT. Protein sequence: CSVEVTRDSGTDTQYF.